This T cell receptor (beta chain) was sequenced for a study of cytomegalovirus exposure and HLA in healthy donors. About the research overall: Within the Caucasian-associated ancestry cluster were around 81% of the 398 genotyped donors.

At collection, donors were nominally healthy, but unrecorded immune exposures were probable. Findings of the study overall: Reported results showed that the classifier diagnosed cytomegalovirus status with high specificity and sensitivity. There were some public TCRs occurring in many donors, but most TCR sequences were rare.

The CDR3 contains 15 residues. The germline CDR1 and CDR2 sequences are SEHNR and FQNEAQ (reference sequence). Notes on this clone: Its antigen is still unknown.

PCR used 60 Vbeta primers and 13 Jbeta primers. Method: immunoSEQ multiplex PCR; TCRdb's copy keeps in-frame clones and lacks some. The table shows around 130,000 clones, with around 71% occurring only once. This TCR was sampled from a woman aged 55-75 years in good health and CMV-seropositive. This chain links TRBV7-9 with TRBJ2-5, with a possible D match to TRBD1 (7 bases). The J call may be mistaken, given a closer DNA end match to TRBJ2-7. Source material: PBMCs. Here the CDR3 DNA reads TGTGCCAGCAGCCTATTAGACAGGGCGGGGTACGAGCAGTACTTC. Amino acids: CASSLLDRAGYEQYF.